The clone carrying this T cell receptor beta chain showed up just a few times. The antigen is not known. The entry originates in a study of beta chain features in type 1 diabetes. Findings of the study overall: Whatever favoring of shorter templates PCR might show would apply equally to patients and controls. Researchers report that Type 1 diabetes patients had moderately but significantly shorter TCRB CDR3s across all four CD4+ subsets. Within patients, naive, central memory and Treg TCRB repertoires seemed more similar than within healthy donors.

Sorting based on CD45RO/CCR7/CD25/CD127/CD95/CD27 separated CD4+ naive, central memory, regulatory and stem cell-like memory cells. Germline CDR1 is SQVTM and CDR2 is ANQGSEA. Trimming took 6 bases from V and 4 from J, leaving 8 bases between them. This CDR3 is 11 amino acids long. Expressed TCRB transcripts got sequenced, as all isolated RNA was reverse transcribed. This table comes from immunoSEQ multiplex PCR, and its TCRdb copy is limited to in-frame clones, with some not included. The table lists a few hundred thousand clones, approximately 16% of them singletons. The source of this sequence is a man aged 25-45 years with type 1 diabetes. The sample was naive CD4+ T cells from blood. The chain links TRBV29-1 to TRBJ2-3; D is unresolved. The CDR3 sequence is CSVGYSDTQYF. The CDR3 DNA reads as TGCAGCGTCGGTTATTCAGATACGCAGTATTTT.